The next 22 T cell receptor beta chains were all read from a single sample in a study of blood T cell repertoires in COVID-19. This table comes from immunoSEQ multiplex PCR, and its TCRdb copy is limited to in-frame clones, with some not included. The sample includes around 81,000 clones, roughly 84% of them seen just once. The source material was peripheral blood. These receptors originate from a man of 80 years or more with acute or convalescent COVID-19.

The V and J genes are TRBV9 and TRBJ2-2; 8 bases match TRBD1. The CDR3 contains 15 residues. V lost 4 bases to trimming and J lost 4 bases; unmatched junction nucleotides: 6. Germline V gene sequence: CDR1 SGDLS, CDR2 YYNGEE. The CDR3: CASSSDRGGTGELFF. The CDR3 DNA follows: TGTGCCAGCAGCTCAGACAGGGGCGGCACCGGGGAGCTGTTTTTT.

V is TRBV30 and J is TRBJ2-1, with D possibly matching TRBD1 (6 bases). Germline CDR1 reads GTSNPN; CDR2 reads SVGIG (reference sequence). The V end was cut by 0 bases, the J end by 2 bases, with 11 bases between. CDR3 length equals 15 residues. CDR3 in amino acids: CAWSVHGTTYNEQFF. The CDR3 DNA sequence: TGTGCCTGGAGTGTACACGGGACAACCTACAATGAGCAGTTCTTC.

CDR3 sequence (DNA): TGTGCCATCAGTGAACTAGCGGGAGGCGAGCAGTACTTC. Its translation: CAISELAGGEQYF. The chain joins TRBV10-3 to TRBJ2-7; 12 bases agree with TRBD2. CDR1 is ENHRY, CDR2 SYGVKD, per germline. Unmatched junction bases numbered 0, after V lost 3 bases and J lost 6 bases. The CDR3 runs 13 residues.

The chain combines TRBV2 with TRBJ1-1, with a tentative D call TRBD1 (6 bases). Looked up from germline, CDR1 is SNHLY and CDR2 is FYNNEI. The germline V and J ends were trimmed by 8 bases and 5 bases, with 18 bases remaining between them. This CDR3 has 14 residues. The DNA for the CDR3 is TGTGCCAGCCAAAATCGGGGGGGCCGGACTGAAGCTTTCTTT. It yields the protein CASQNRGGRTEAFF.

The table lists this clone with a few counts. The chain links TRBV4-2 to TRBJ1-1; D not certain. Germline V lookup: CDR1 LGHNA, CDR2 YNFKEQ. Trimming removed 2 bases from V and 1 base from J, with 5 bases in between. The CDR3 runs to 13 residues. CDR3 nucleotides: TGTGCCAGCAGCCAATCTACGAACACTGAAGCTTTCTTT. It codes for CASSQSTNTEAFF.

The chain is built from TRBV6-6 and TRBJ2-1; 7 bases map to TRBD2. The CDR3 runs to 13 residues. V gave up 7 bases and J gave up 4 bases; unmatched junction bases: 4. The germline V gene has CDR1 MNHNY and CDR2 SVGAGI (reference sequence). The CDR3 nucleotides are TGTGCCAGCAAAAGCGGGAATTACAATGAGCAGTTCTTC. This sequence encodes CASKSGNYNEQFF.

The chain uses TRBV18 and TRBJ2-7, with TRBD1 as a possible D gene (6 bases). From germline, CDR1 is KGHSH and CDR2 LQKENI. V lost 5 bases, J lost 3 bases, and 11 bases lay in between. The length of the CDR3 is 13 residues. The CDR3 DNA follows: TGTGCCAGCTCAGCAGGGGTGAACTACGAGCAGTACTTC. Residues: CASSAGVNYEQYF.

The chain is built from TRBV19 and TRBJ2-2; 8 positions agree with TRBD1. The ends lost 1 base at V and 3 bases at J; junction bases unmatched: 7. The CDR3 totals 17 residues. The germline gives CDR1 LNHDA, CDR2 SQIVND (reference sequence). The CDR3 here is CASSIVAGGTDTGELFF. The CDR3 DNA sequence: TGTGCCAGTAGTATAGTGGCAGGGGGCACGGACACCGGGGAGCTGTTTTTT.

The gene calls are TRBV2 and TRBJ1-5; 7 bases line up with TRBD1. The V gene's germline CDR1 is SNHLY and CDR2 FYNNEI. The length of the CDR3 is 14 residues. The junction had 0 bases not matched to a gene; V was cut back by 3 bases and J by 1 base. CDR3 bases: TGTGCCAGCAGTGAGGGACAGAGCAATCAGCCCCAGCATTTT. Protein: CASSEGQSNQPQHF. The entire variable domain, with the rest obtained from reference TRBV2 and TRBJ1-5, is as follows: EPEVTQTPSHQVTQMGQEVILRCVPISNHLYFYWYRQILGQKVEFLVSFYNNEISEKSEIFDDQFSVERPDGSNFTLKIRSTKLEDSAMYFCASSEGQSNQPQHFGDGTRLSIL.

This chain links TRBV7-2 with TRBJ1-6; D ambiguous. The CDR3 length is 13 residues. V was clipped by 4 bases and J by 10 bases, with 11 bases between them. CDR1 SGHTA and CDR2 FQGNSA come from the germline V gene. The DNA of the CDR3 is TGTGCCAGCAGCTCAGCAGGCAGGTCACCCCTCCACTTT. Residues: CASSSAGRSPLHF. The full variable domain, completed using reference TRBV7-2 and TRBJ1-6, is GAGVSQSPSNKVTEKGKDVELRCDPISGHTALYWYRQSLGQGLEFLIYFQGNSAPDKSGLPSDRFSAERTGGSVSTLTIQRTQQEDSAVYLCASSSAGRSPLHFGNGTRLTVT.

The rearrangement joins TRBV6-4 to TRBJ1-1, with 10 bases matching TRBD1. The CDR3 loop spans 15 amino acids. Germline trimming cut 6 bases from V and 4 bases from J; bases unmatched to any gene: 8. Germline loops: CDR1 MRHNA, CDR2 SNTAGT. CDR3 bases: TGTGCCAGCAGAGCCGGACAGGGGGGTGGCACTGAAGCTTTCTTT. Its translation: CASRAGQGGGTEAFF.

The V and J genes are TRBV5-1 and TRBJ1-5, with 7 bases matching TRBD1. V dropped 3 bases and J dropped 7; count of bases not matched to a gene: 10. The CDR3 has 15 amino acids. Germline V gene sequence: CDR1 SGHRS, CDR2 YFSETQ. DNA of the CDR3: TGCGCCAGCAGCTGGGCAGGGGGTTTGGGACAGCCCCAGCATTTT. Amino acids: CASSWAGGLGQPQHF.

The V and J genes are TRBV10-3 and TRBJ1-5, with TRBD1 identical over 11 bases. Germline V gives CDR1 ENHRY, CDR2 SYGVKD. The CDR3 covers 15 residues. Trimming removed 4 bases from V and 6 bases from J; junction bases left unmatched: 5. CDR3 DNA sequence: TGTGCCATCAGTGTCGGGACAGGGGGGAGTCAGCCCCAGCATTTT. It translates to CAISVGTGGSQPQHF.

The V and J genes are TRBV18 and TRBJ2-1; 9 nucleotides line up with TRBD1. With V trimmed by 3 bases and J by 5 bases, 8 bases remained unmatched. This CDR3 has 16 residues. Germline V gene sequence: CDR1 KGHSH, CDR2 LQKENI. CDR3 residues: CASSPLRDRVNNEQFF. The CDR3 DNA reads TGTGCCAGCTCACCCCTCCGGGACAGGGTTAACAATGAGCAGTTCTTC.

The V and J genes are TRBV2 and TRBJ2-5; a weak D match, TRBD2 (5 bases). The CDR3 length is 13 residues. Germline-derived CDR1 and CDR2 are SNHLY and FYNNEI. Trimming took off 5 bases at V and 5 bases at J, with 12 bases between the two ends. The CDR3 reads CASSPLEAETQYF. As DNA, the CDR3 is TGTGCCAGCAGTCCTTTGGAGGCGGAGACCCAGTACTTC.

The V and J genes are TRBV7-4 and TRBJ2-7; the D gene is possibly TRBD2 (5 bases). V was clipped by 5 bases and J by 4 bases, with 12 bases between them. The germline gives CDR1 SGHVT, CDR2 SQSDAQ. The CDR3 is made up of 13 amino acids. The CDR3 DNA follows: TGTGCCAGCAGCCTCATGAGGGCTTACGAGCAGTACTTC. Translated: CASSLMRAYEQYF. Full variable domain (outside the CDR3, taken from reference TRBV7-4 and TRBJ2-7): GAGVSQSPRYKVAKRGRDVALRCDSISGHVTLYWYRQTLGQGSEVLTYSQSDAQRDKSGRPSGRFSAERPERSVSTLKIQRTEQGDSAVYLCASSLMRAYEQYFGPGTRLTVT.

The chain carries TRBV5-4 and TRBJ1-2; D might be TRBD1 (6 bases). V was trimmed by 4 bases and J by 4 bases, leaving 11 bases between them. The CDR3 is made up of 13 amino acids. Germline CDR1 SGHNT, CDR2 YYREEE (reference sequence). The CDR3 DNA follows: TGTGCCAGCAGCGTCGGGACAACCTATGGCTACACCTTC. This translates into CASSVGTTYGYTF.

The chain is built from TRBV7-7 and TRBJ2-2; no definite D call. CDR1 SSHAT and CDR2 FNYEAQ come from the germline V gene (reference sequence). The CDR3 is 16 amino acids. The CDR3 sequence is CATQESEQMNTGELFF. The CDR3 DNA follows: TGTGCTACCCAAGAGAGCGAGCAGATGAACACCGGGGAGCTGTTTTTT.

This clone was recorded a few times. J is TRBJ2-1 and V is TRBV6-2 or TRBV6-3, with a possible D match to TRBD2 (6 bases). There are 12 residues in the CDR3. V was cut by 5 bases and J by 9 bases, with 11 bases left in between. Germline CDR1 and CDR2: MNHEY and SVGEGT. Here the CDR3 reads CASSASGGEQFF. In nucleotides, the CDR3 is TGTGCCAGCAGTGCCTCCGGGGGTGAGCAGTTCTTC.

This clone was observed a single time. The rearrangement links TRBV24-1 to TRBJ2-1, with 7 bases fitting TRBD1. In germline, CDR1 is KGHDR, CDR2 SFDVKD. V gave up 4 bases and J gave up 3 bases; unmatched junction bases: 5. The length of the CDR3 is 15 residues. The CDR3 is CATSDGTDFYNEQFF. The CDR3 DNA sequence: TGTGCCACCAGTGACGGGACAGACTTCTACAATGAGCAGTTCTTC.

The chain carries TRBV6-5 and TRBJ2-5; 9 bases are shared with TRBD2. Germline V gene data show CDR1 as MNHEY and CDR2 as SVGAGI. This CDR3 has 14 residues. Losses at the gene ends were 9 bases for V and 7 bases for J; bases not matched to a gene: 12. The CDR3 loop reads CASSLAGMTRTQYF. DNA for the CDR3: TGTGCCAGTTCCCTAGCGGGGATGACTAGGACCCAGTACTTC.

The genes are TRBV28 and TRBJ1-5; TRBD1 matches 12 bases. Germline V CDR1 and CDR2: MDHEN, SYDVKM. The CDR3 sequence is 15 residues long. V lost 6 bases and J lost 1; bases outside the gene matches: 1. The CDR3 loop is CASRGQGASNQPQHF. CDR3 in DNA: TGTGCCAGCAGGGGACAGGGGGCGAGCAATCAGCCCCAGCATTTT.